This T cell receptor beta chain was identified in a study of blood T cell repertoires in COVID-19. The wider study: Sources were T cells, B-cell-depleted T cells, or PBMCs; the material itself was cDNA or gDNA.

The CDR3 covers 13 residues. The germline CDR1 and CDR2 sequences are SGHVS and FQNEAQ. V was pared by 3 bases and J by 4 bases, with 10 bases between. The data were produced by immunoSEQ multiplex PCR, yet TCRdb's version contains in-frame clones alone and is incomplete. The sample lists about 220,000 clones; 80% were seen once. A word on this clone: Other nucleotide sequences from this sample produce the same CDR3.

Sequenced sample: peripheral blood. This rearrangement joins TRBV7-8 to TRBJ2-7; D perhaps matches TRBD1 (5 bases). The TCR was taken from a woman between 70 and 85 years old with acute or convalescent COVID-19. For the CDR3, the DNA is TGTGCCAGCAGCTTCTCAGGGTTGTACGAGCAGTACTTC. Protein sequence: CASSFSGLYEQYF.